One and the same sample provided the 27 T cell receptor beta chains below, sequenced in a study of beta chain features in type 1 diabetes. Reverse transcribing all isolated RNA meant expressed TCRB transcripts were sequenced. The protocol was immunoSEQ multiplex PCR, while the TCRdb copy is restricted to in-frame clones and leaves out a portion. The sample includes around 250,000 clones, 25% to 30% of them seen just once. The sequenced sample was central memory CD4+ T cells from blood. The receptors were gathered from a man aged 30 to 45 in good health.

This clone was seen a handful of times. Within the sample, other DNA sequences also encode this same CDR3. This chain links TRBV30 with TRBJ1-5; D ambiguous. The germline V and J ends were trimmed by 4 bases and 2 bases, with 9 bases remaining between them. CDR3 length: 13 residues. Germline CDR1 GTSNPN, CDR2 SVGIG (reference sequence). The CDR3 DNA is TGTGCCTGGACTCCCGGGGGCAATCAGCCCCAGCATTTT. It translates to CAWTPGGNQPQHF.

The chain joins TRBV30 to TRBJ2-5; 9 nucleotides agree with TRBD2. There are 15 residues in the CDR3. Germline CDR1 and CDR2: GTSNPN and SVGIG (reference sequence). V lost 0 bases, J lost 4 bases, and 6 bases stayed unmatched. The CDR3 DNA reads as TGTGCCTGGAGTGTCGGTGCGGGGGGGCGAGAGACCCAGTACTTC. It is translated as CAWSVGAGGRETQYF.

The CDR3 region has the DNA TGTGCCAGCAGCCAATTCGCCCAGGCCGAATACAATGAGCAGTTCTTC. Translated, it gives CASSQFAQAEYNEQFF. This sequence joins TRBV16 and TRBJ2-1, with D uncertain. The V and J ends lost 1 base and 4 bases respectively, with 14 bases between them. The CDR3 covers 16 residues. Germline CDR1 is KGHSY and CDR2 is FQNENV.

This clone was observed a handful of times. Different DNA sequences within this sample yield the same CDR3. J is TRBJ2-5 and V is TRBV6-1; D not resolved. The CDR3 contains 10 residues. Trimming took 8 bases from V and 3 from J, leaving 4 bases between them. CDR1 is MNHNS, CDR2 SASEGT, per germline. The CDR3 is CASREETQYF. Written as DNA, the CDR3 is TGTGCCAGCCGGGAAGAGACCCAGTACTTC.

V is TRBV2 and J is TRBJ1-2; D perhaps matches TRBD1 (5 bases). Per germline, CDR1 SNHLY and CDR2 FYNNEI. This CDR3 has 14 amino acids. Trimming cost V 4 bases and J 5 bases, with 14 bases left between them. CDR3 DNA: TGTGCCAGCAGTGGGCCAGGGTCAGAATATGGCTACACCTTC. Encoded protein: CASSGPGSEYGYTF.

This clone showed up just a few times. The chain recombines TRBV2 with TRBJ2-3; 10 bases are a match to TRBD2. This CDR3 contains 15 residues. Trimming took 2 bases from V and 3 from J; bases not matched to a gene: 2. Germline V gene data show CDR1 as SNHLY and CDR2 as FYNNEI. For the CDR3, the DNA is TGTGCCAGCAGTGAAAATAGCGGGAGGACAGATACGCAGTATTTT. It encodes CASSENSGRTDTQYF.

The chain couples TRBV7-9 to TRBJ2-5; maybe TRBD1 (6 bases). The germline V gene has CDR1 SEHNR and CDR2 FQNEAQ (reference sequence). V lost 6 bases and J 3 bases, leaving 17 bases between the germline ends. The CDR3 length is 15 residues. CDR3 in amino acids: CASSSTEGGKETQYF. The CDR3, as DNA: TGTGCCAGCAGTTCGACCGAAGGGGGAAAAGAGACCCAGTACTTC.

This clone was seen more than once but under ten times. This chain links TRBV4-1 with TRBJ2-7; D is ambiguous. The CDR3 totals 13 residues. CDR1 and CDR2 (germline): MGHRA, YSYEKL. The V and J ends lost 4 bases and 0 bases respectively, with 7 bases between them. CDR3 DNA sequence: TGCGCCAGCAGCCCGGGCCCCTCCTACGAGCAGTACTTC. Its protein is CASSPGPSYEQYF.

This clone was observed a handful of times. This chain joins TRBV7-2 and TRBJ2-7; 7 bases match TRBD1. J was trimmed by 7 bases and V by 1 base; bases with no gene match: 7. The CDR3 contains 14 residues. Per the germline V gene, CDR1 is SGHTA and CDR2 is FQGNSA. CDR3 DNA: TGTGCCAGCAGCTTAGACGGGACAGAAGGAGAGCAGTACTTC. Translated: CASSLDGTEGEQYF. Together with reference TRBV7-2 and TRBJ2-7, the CDR3 gives the full variable domain: GAGVSQSPSNKVTEKGKDVELRCDPISGHTALYWYRQSLGQGLEFLIYFQGNSAPDKSGLPSDRFSAERTGGSVSTLTIQRTQQEDSAVYLCASSLDGTEGEQYFGPGTRLTVT.

With regard to this clone: The same CDR3 arises from other DNA sequences in this sample as well. The chain links TRBV5-1 to TRBJ2-1; 7 bases map to TRBD2. This CDR3 has 16 residues. V dropped 0 bases and J dropped 0; count of bases not matched to a gene: 3. From germline, CDR1 is SGHRS and CDR2 YFSETQ. CDR3 DNA sequence: TGCGCCAGCAGCTTGGCCGGCGGGAGCTCCTACAATGAGCAGTTCTTC. It translates to CASSLAGGSSYNEQFF.

This chain links TRBV29-1 with TRBJ2-5; 7 bases agree with TRBD2. The germline gives CDR1 SQVTM, CDR2 ANQGSEA. V shed 5 bases and J 5 bases; nucleotides not matched to a gene: 5. This CDR3 contains 12 residues. The CDR3 coding sequence is TGCAGCGTTAGGGACGGGGGGGAGACCCAGTACTTC. It codes for CSVRDGGETQYF.

The chain uses TRBV5-1 and TRBJ1-6; D not resolved. This CDR3 comprises 15 residues. The ends were cut back, 1 base at V and 5 bases at J, with 10 bases in the middle. Germline loops: CDR1 SGHRS, CDR2 YFSETQ. The CDR3 DNA is TGCGCCAGCAGCTTGCAGGTCAGCAATAATTCACCCCTCCACTTT. This sequence encodes CASSLQVSNNSPLHF. The full variable domain, rest sourced from reference TRBV5-1 and TRBJ1-6, is KAGVTQTPRYLIKTRGQQVTLSCSPISGHRSVSWYQQTPGQGLQFLFEYFSETQRNKGNFPGRFSGRQFSNSRSEMNVSTLELGDSALYLCASSLQVSNNSPLHFGNGTRLTVT.

This chain joins TRBV13 and TRBJ1-1, with 7 bases lining up with TRBD1. CDR1 and CDR2 (germline): PRHDT, FYEKMQ (reference sequence). The V and J ends lost 2 bases and 3 bases, in that order; junction bases with no gene match: 6. The CDR3 loop spans 15 amino acids. DNA of the CDR3: TGTGCCAGCAGCTTAACGGGAGGGGGCCACACTGAAGCTTTCTTT. This translates into CASSLTGGGHTEAFF.

This clone was seen a few times. The gene calls are TRBV18 and TRBJ2-7, with a weak D call TRBD2 (6 bases). Trimming pared 4 bases from V and 2 bases from J, leaving 6 bases between. Germline V lookup: CDR1 KGHSH, CDR2 LQKENI. This CDR3 spans 12 amino acids. For the CDR3, the DNA is TGTGCCAGCTCACGGGAGGCCTACGAGCAGTACTTC. Amino acids: CASSREAYEQYF.

The table lists this clone with a count of one. This chain uses TRBV30 with TRBJ1-1; a weak D match, TRBD1 (5 bases). The CDR3 is 13 amino acids. CDR1 is GTSNPN and CDR2 is SVGIG in the germline V gene (reference sequence). V lost 7 bases, J lost 4 bases, and 16 bases lay in between. CDR3 nucleotide sequence: TGTGCCTCATACCAGGGTTCGCGCACTGAAGCTTTCTTT. Its translation: CASYQGSRTEAFF.

The chain has TRBV5-1 and TRBJ2-1, with 12 bases matching TRBD2. Germline CDR1 SGHRS, CDR2 YFSETQ. V lost 2 bases, J lost 11 bases, and 2 bases stayed unmatched. The CDR3 length is 13 residues. CDR3 sequence: CASSLTSGGKQFF. The CDR3 DNA follows: TGCGCCAGCAGCTTAACTAGCGGGGGGAAGCAGTTCTTC.

This rearrangement joins TRBV7-2 to TRBJ2-6; D is unclear. The CDR3 contains 15 residues. Deletions cut 5 bases from V and 1 base from J, with 9 bases between. Looked up from germline, CDR1 is SGHTA and CDR2 is FQGNSA. CDR3 residues: CASSLGVSGANVLTF. The DNA for the CDR3 is TGTGCCAGCAGCCTGGGTGTATCTGGGGCCAACGTCCTGACTTTC.

This clone was detected a few times. This chain joins TRBV30 and TRBJ2-7, with D unclear. This CDR3 has 13 amino acids. The germline gives CDR1 GTSNPN, CDR2 SVGIG (reference sequence). Trimming left V 2 bases short and J 2 bases short, with 10 bases between. This CDR3 is CAWSQGFTYEQYF. The CDR3 DNA is TGTGCCTGGAGTCAAGGGTTTACCTACGAGCAGTACTTC.

V and J are TRBV7-9 and TRBJ2-7, with D perhaps TRBD2 (6 bases). Germline V CDR1 and CDR2: SEHNR, FQNEAQ (reference sequence). CDR3 length: 14 amino acids. Trimming took off 8 bases at V and 1 base at J, with 15 bases between the two ends. CDR3 amino acids: CASGTGVGSYEQYF. The CDR3 DNA reads as TGTGCCAGCGGCACGGGGGTGGGATCCTACGAGCAGTACTTC.

This clone was counted ten times or more. J is TRBJ1-3 and V is TRBV19; weak D call: TRBD1 (5 bases). Germline lookup yields CDR1 LNHDA and CDR2 SQIVND (reference sequence). The CDR3 runs 15 residues. V was pared by 0 bases and J by 10 bases, with 16 bases between. CDR3 in amino acids: CASSIEDRPGTTIYF. For the CDR3, the DNA is TGTGCCAGTAGTATAGAGGACCGTCCGGGGACGACCATATATTTT.

The J gene is TRBJ2-1, the V gene TRBV5-4; possibly TRBD2 for D (5 bases). The V gene's germline CDR1 is SGHNT and CDR2 YYREEE (reference sequence). V lost 4 bases and J 7 bases, leaving 21 bases between the germline ends. There are 16 residues in the CDR3. Here the CDR3 DNA reads TGTGCCAGCAGCCTACTAGACTCGCTCCAAGGGAATGAGCAGTTCTTC. It encodes CASSLLDSLQGNEQFF.

This clone was found a few times. The chain employs TRBV5-4 and TRBJ2-5; a weak D match, TRBD2 (6 bases). The germline V gene encodes CDR1 SGHNT and CDR2 YYREEE (reference sequence). The CDR3 is 15 residues long. Trimming removed 5 bases at V and 0 bases at J, with 14 bases between. DNA for the CDR3: TGTGCCAGCAGTCCGGGAGACAGAGACCAAGAGACCCAGTACTTC. Translating gives CASSPGDRDQETQYF.

The chain uses TRBV6-1 and TRBJ2-3; TRBD1 is a possible D gene (5 bases). Germline assignment: CDR1 MNHNS and CDR2 SASEGT. V gave up 8 bases and J gave up 1 base, with 13 bases separating them. The CDR3 is made up of 14 amino acids. The CDR3 DNA follows: TGTGCCAGCGCCGACCAGGGTCGCACAGATACGCAGTATTTT. Protein product: CASADQGRTDTQYF.

This clone showed up many times. One end of the junction varies from germline; a read error may be responsible. DNA for the CDR3: TGTGCCAGCAGGTTAGCGGGAGATACGCAGTATTTT. Its translation: CASRLAGDTQYF. The genes are TRBV7-2 and TRBJ2-3; TRBD2 agrees at 7 bases. Germline V CDR1 and CDR2: SGHTA, FQGNSA. The CDR3 extends over 12 amino acids.

This clone was detected a few times. V is TRBV30 and J is TRBJ2-6; D is unresolved. This CDR3 spans 15 amino acids. Trimming shortened V by 1 base and J by 4 bases, and 11 bases separated the two germline ends. In germline, CDR1 is GTSNPN, CDR2 SVGIG (reference sequence). CDR3 nucleotide sequence: TGTGCCTGGAGTGCGGGCGGAGCGGGGGCCAACGTCCTGACTTTC. This sequence encodes CAWSAGGAGANVLTF.

This clone turned up a few times. V is TRBV9 and J is TRBJ1-2; 9 positions agree with TRBD1. Germline-derived CDR1 and CDR2 are SGDLS and YYNGEE. The CDR3 totals 15 residues. V shed 2 bases, J shed 8 bases, and the junction held 10 bases outside the gene matches. The CDR3 loop reads CASSVGAGQGEGYTF. CDR3 in DNA: TGTGCCAGCAGCGTCGGTGCGGGACAGGGAGAGGGCTACACCTTC.

The CDR3 sequence: CASSSFAAGGGEQFF. The CDR3 DNA follows: TGTGCCAGCAGCTCTTTCGCGGCGGGAGGCGGTGAGCAGTTCTTC. The chain links TRBV11-3 to TRBJ2-1; 8 nucleotides agree with TRBD2. Per germline, CDR1 SGHNT and CDR2 YENEEA. V was pared by 4 bases and J by 9 bases, with 11 bases of the junction left unmatched. The CDR3 runs 15 residues.